This section outlines one T cell receptor beta chain sequence together with its context. Alongside a J-beta primer mix, a sample-barcoded 5' primer served in a second PCR lasting 7 to 11 cycles. MiXCR was run by TCRdb on the 5' RACE reads, yielding one entry per CDR3 protein. The sample lists about 1.7 million distinct CDR3 sequences, about 28% occurring once. This sample is drawn from a study of blood T cells in healthy people across ages. The origin of this receptor is a young woman in good health. The sequenced material came from blood.

The CDR3 DNA follows: TGCGCCAGCAGCTTGGTCGAGACCACCGAGAAGTACTTC. It encodes CASSLVETTEKYF. V gene TRBV5-1 combines with J gene TRBJ2-4; D unclear. CDR3 length: 13 residues. Germline V CDR1 and CDR2: SGHRS, YFSETQ. Trimming pared 0 bases from V and 14 bases from J, leaving 15 bases between.